What follows describes a single T cell receptor (beta chain). Which antigen it targets is not known. The sample holds no much larger clone one base away, and base qualities are not on file. CDR1 and CDR2 (LNHNV, YYDKDF) derive from the germline V gene (reference sequence). Inclusive of the bounding cysteine and phenylalanine, the CDR3 is 17 residues long. Of the read, only the CDR3 DNA is kept; its 51 bases are in frame from base 1. Deletion took 3 bases off V and 0 bases off J, with a span of 12 bases between the germline ends. Each donor gave one peripheral blood draw, around 100 mL on average, collected into heparinised tubes. A BD FACSAria II and a panel including CD45RO, CCR7, CD25, CD127, CD95 and CD27 were used to sort naive, central memory, regulatory and stem cell-like memory CD4+ T cells. Every sorted population had a purity above 95%. PBMCs were isolated right away by Lymphoprep density gradient centrifugation and were stained directly, without culture. Samples were stained and sorted in pairs, with one healthy donor and one patient per experiment, so that batch effects were minimized.

This sample was included in a study of beta chain features in type 1 diabetes (dated by TCRdb to 2016 to 2019). Describing the broader study: Mean age, gender distribution, total cell number and subset yield were not different between patients and healthy donors. In the study, TCRB repertoires of sorted circulating CD4+ T cell subsets from recently diagnosed type 1 diabetes patients were compared with those of matched healthy donors. Regulatory and stem cell-like memory subsets were obtained from only 8 patients and roughly 8 healthy donors, while naive and central memory subsets were obtained from all 30 or so donors. A total of around 110,000,000 sorted cells were examined across all samples, and RNA yield correlated strongly with the number of cells per subset. General conclusions and limits of the study: Shorter templates might be favored by PCR, yet because patient and control samples were amplified and corrected together, any such skew would affect both groups equally. HLA sub-analyses involved small numbers of individuals, so any influence of HLA type on TCRB rearrangement remained unresolved. At VDJ recombination sites, patients with type 1 diabetes made fewer insertions and deleted more nucleotides, a pattern implying thymic rearrangement abnormalities. Naive, central memory and regulatory TCRB repertoires appeared to be more similar among patients than among healthy donors. Because cDNA was sequenced instead of genomic DNA, highly expressing activated cells could be over-represented, though the groups showed no difference in activation or CD3 levels. Type 1 diabetes patients showed a moderate but significant shortening of TCRB CDR3 length in all four CD4+ subsets.

The High Capacity cDNA Reverse Transcription Kit was used to reverse transcribe all of the isolated RNA, meaning that expressed TCRB transcripts were what got sequenced. Naive, central memory and regulatory T cell samples underwent deep immunoSEQ sequencing, averaging roughly 3.5 million total reads per sample. Sorted cells were lysed in RLT buffer and RNA was extracted with DNase-treated RNeasy Micro or Mini kits, depending on cell number. To prevent cross-contamination, every cell subset was processed on its own, while patient and healthy donor samples were processed together. TCRB sequences were amplified from cDNA with the immunoSEQ multiplex PCR, producing 87-bp fragments spanning the CDR3 region. The amplicons were sequenced using the Illumina HiSeq platform. In the source study's methods: Synthetic template baselines were used to correct PCR bias computationally, reads within Hamming distance 2 were collapsed, and singletons that could not be merged were discarded. By aligning reads against IMGT, V, D and J genes, CDR3 length, and insertions or deletions at six rearrangement sites were assigned. Clonotype counts were normalized to sorted cell number within each subset before computing true diversity and Gini coefficients with the tcR R package. Repertoire sharing was quantified using the overlap coefficient calculated on TCRB nucleotide sequences. Out-of-frame TCRB sequences from naive cells were analyzed to stand in for the pre-selection repertoire. TCRdb carries this immuneACCESS record with in-frame sequences only. Its versions omit some clonotypes, under half of them owing to an unresolved V gene in the studies checked, with the rest unexplained. That table furnishes V, J and clone size, whereas the DNA furnished D and trimming. Within this sample are a few hundred thousand clones, with 10% to 15% of them counted one time only. Roughly 0.0097% of the sample rests with the top ten.

The source is a woman between 18 and 29 years old with type 1 diabetes. Sequencing was done on a sample of naive CD4+ T cells from blood. Explained via the paper, the cell subset or site label denotes: true naive CD4+ T cells. This sequence uses TRBV15 and TRBJ2-6; the D gene cannot be named for sure. CDR3 protein: CATSRKYRSSGANVLTF. The DNA sequence is TGTGCCACCAGCAGGAAGTACCGCAGCTCTGGGGCCAACGTCCTGACTTTC.